This T cell receptor (beta chain) was observed in a study of blood T cell repertoires in COVID-19. Background on the study: The cDNA or gDNA used as material had been derived from T cells, B-cell-depleted T cells, or PBMCs.

Enrolled through a virtual design, the participants were between roughly 18 and 90 years of age and came from under 30 US areas. Contact with a PCR-confirmed or clinician-diagnosed COVID-19 case occurred within 2 weeks of entry. CDR1 and CDR2 (germline): SEHNR, FQNEAQ (reference sequence). There are 13 residues in the CDR3. With V trimmed by 7 bases and J by 6 bases, 7 bases remained unmatched. Clones were read by immunoSEQ multiplex PCR, and TCRdb kept only the in-frame ones, dropping some. The sample has about 370,000 clones, just over 90% seen once. The receptor's source is a woman aged 40-49 years who had been exposed to COVID-19. The specimen sequenced was PBMCs or T cells enriched from blood (not recorded which). The V call is TRBV7-9, the J call TRBJ1-1; TRBD1 aligns across 8 bases. The CDR3 nucleotides read TGTGCCAGCAACAACCAGGGGGCCTCTGAAGCTTTCTTT. It translates to CASNNQGASEAFF.